A single sample is the source of the 16 T cell receptor beta chains below, sequenced in a study of blood T cell repertoires in COVID-19. Here immunoSEQ multiplex PCR was the method, and the copy in TCRdb shows in-frame clones only, minus some. The table lists about 55,000 clones, approximately 85% of them singletons. Sample: peripheral blood. Receptors were obtained from a human donor in a cohort sampled during active COVID-19.

This chain connects TRBV12-3 or TRBV12-4 to TRBJ1-5; TRBD1 might be the D (6 bases). The CDR3 extends over 13 amino acids. Trimming removed 2 bases from V and 6 bases from J, with 8 bases in between. DNA of the CDR3: TGTGCCAGCAGTTTACAGGGGACTCAGCCCCAGCATTTT. Protein sequence: CASSLQGTQPQHF.

The rearrangement uses TRBV5-1 and TRBJ1-4; 9 bases agree with TRBD1. Germline trimming cut 7 bases from V and 5 bases from J; bases unmatched to any gene: 12. The CDR3 loop spans 16 amino acids. The germline V gene has CDR1 SGHRS and CDR2 YFSETQ. CDR3 residues: CASAHGWDRENEKLFF. CDR3 coding DNA: TGCGCCAGCGCCCATGGATGGGACAGGGAGAATGAAAAACTGTTTTTT.

The chain is built from TRBV15 and TRBJ2-2; D ambiguous. Germline V gene sequence: CDR1 LNHNV, CDR2 YYDKDF (reference sequence). The CDR3 is 12 amino acids. Between the trimmed V and J ends, which lost 1 base and 7 bases, there was a span of 4 bases. The CDR3 sequence: CATSRGGGELFF. The CDR3 bases are TGTGCCACCAGCAGAGGCGGCGGGGAGCTGTTTTTT.

V gene TRBV3-1 (or the pseudogene TRBV3-2) combines with J gene TRBJ1-3; D gene uncertain. CDR1 is LGHDT and CDR2 is YNNKEL in the germline V gene (reference sequence). The CDR3 consists of 15 residues. The V and J ends lost 0 bases and 0 bases respectively, with 6 bases between them. The CDR3 nucleotides are TGTGCCAGCAGCCAAGAATGGAGCTCTGGAAACACCATATATTTT. This translates into CASSQEWSSGNTIYF.

This chain joins TRBV28 and TRBJ2-7, with 10 positions matching TRBD2. V trimming: 4 bases; J trimming: 4 bases; junction bases outside the gene matches: 4. Germline values: CDR1 MDHEN, CDR2 SYDVKM. The CDR3 has 14 residues. The CDR3 sequence is CASSSSGSSYEQYF. CDR3 nucleotides: TGTGCCAGCAGTTCTAGCGGGAGTTCTTACGAGCAGTACTTC. Using reference TRBV28 and TRBJ2-7 for the parts outside the CDR3, the full variable domain is DVKVTQSSRYLVKRTGEKVFLECVQDMDHENMFWYRQDPGLGLRLIYFSYDVKMKEKGDIPEGYSVSREKKERFSLILESASTNQTSMYLCASSSSGSSYEQYFGPGTRLTVT.

The chain links TRBV7-2 to TRBJ2-7, with 8 bases matching TRBD1. Germline lookup yields CDR1 SGHTA and CDR2 FQGNSA. The CDR3 runs 14 residues. J was trimmed by 4 bases and V by 1 base; bases with no gene match: 3. The CDR3 here is CASSLGQGKYEQYF. DNA of the CDR3: TGTGCCAGCAGCTTAGGACAGGGGAAGTACGAGCAGTACTTC.

The rearrangement links TRBV7-6 to TRBJ1-1; a possible D gene is TRBD1 (5 bases). The V end was cut by 3 bases, the J end by 5 bases, with 16 bases between. Germline CDR1 reads SGHVS; CDR2 reads FNYEAQ. There are 15 residues in the CDR3. The CDR3 sequence is CASSFRGGGRTEAFF. The CDR3 DNA sequence: TGTGCCAGCAGCTTTAGGGGCGGGGGACGAACTGAAGCTTTCTTT. Together with reference TRBV7-6 and TRBJ1-1, the CDR3 gives the full variable domain: GAGVSQSPRYKVTKRGQDVALRCDPISGHVSLYWYRQALGQGPEFLTYFNYEAQQDKSGLPNDRFSAERPEGSISTLTIQRTEQRDSAMYRCASSFRGGGRTEAFFGQGTRLTVV.

This clone has just one count. The rearrangement joins TRBV6-4 to TRBJ2-1; D possibly corresponds to TRBD2 (6 bases). Trimming shortened V by 4 bases and J by 7 bases, and 20 bases separated the two germline ends. The CDR3 is 16 residues long. The germline CDR1 and CDR2 sequences are MRHNA and SNTAGT. The chain's CDR3 is CASSVFAGQGRNEQFF. CDR3 nucleotide sequence: TGTGCCAGCAGTGTCTTCGCGGGGCAGGGTAGGAATGAGCAGTTCTTC.

V gene TRBV9 combines with J gene TRBJ2-2; tentatively, D is TRBD2 (7 bases). Trimming pared 4 bases from V and 4 bases from J, leaving 17 bases between. The CDR3 is 16 residues long. Germline CDR1 SGDLS, CDR2 YYNGEE. For the CDR3, the DNA is TGTGCCAGCAGCCCCCGCTGGGGGGGGGCCACCGGGGAGCTGTTTTTT. Translated: CASSPRWGGATGELFF.

The sample holds one count of this clone. The chain recombines TRBV5-1 with TRBJ2-3, with TRBD1 matching over 9 bases. Germline loops: CDR1 SGHRS, CDR2 YFSETQ. J lost 4 bases, V lost 0 bases, and 9 bases had no gene match. CDR3 length: 17 residues. The CDR3 DNA sequence: TGCGCCAGCAGCTTGGTCCCGGGACAGGGATTCTCAGATACGCAGTATTTT. This codes for CASSLVPGQGFSDTQYF. The complete variable domain, with remaining parts taken from reference TRBV5-1 and TRBJ2-3, reads KAGVTQTPRYLIKTRGQQVTLSCSPISGHRSVSWYQQTPGQGLQFLFEYFSETQRNKGNFPGRFSGRQFSNSRSEMNVSTLELGDSALYLCASSLVPGQGFSDTQYFGPGTRLTVL.

The chain employs TRBV5-1 and TRBJ2-3; the match to TRBD2 covers 9 bases. CDR3 length: 17 residues. With V trimmed by 4 bases and J by 3 bases, 12 bases remained unmatched. Germline CDR1 reads SGHRS; CDR2 reads YFSETQ. The CDR3 here is CASSPPTGTSWTDTQYF. The CDR3 bases are TGCGCCAGCAGCCCACCTACCGGGACTAGCTGGACAGATACGCAGTATTTT.

This chain connects TRBV6-5 to TRBJ2-7; D is unclear. V shed 0 bases and J shed 5 bases, with 11 bases lying between them. The CDR3 is 14 amino acids. Germline loops: CDR1 MNHEY, CDR2 SVGAGI. The CDR3 spells CASSYSGRVDEQYF. The CDR3 DNA reads as TGTGCCAGCAGTTACTCGGGTCGGGTCGACGAGCAGTACTTC.

The sample holds a few counts of this clone. The chain carries TRBV23-1 and TRBJ1-3; D is possibly TRBD1 (6 bases). TRBV23-1 qualifies as an ORF whose function is uncertain. This CDR3 has 16 residues. The ends were cut back, 0 bases at V and 2 bases at J, with 11 bases in the middle. The CDR3 DNA follows: TGCGCCAGCAGTCAATCGGGCAGGGGCACTGGAAACACCATATATTTT. It is translated as CASSQSGRGTGNTIYF.

This clone was counted once. V and J are TRBV6-5 and TRBJ1-2; TRBD1 matches 7 bases. This CDR3 is built from 15 residues. Germline CDR1 and CDR2: MNHEY and SVGAGI. With 6 bases clipped from V and 4 bases from J, the junction kept 11 bases outside the gene matches. CDR3 sequence: CASSDPSQGFYGYTF. The CDR3 DNA reads as TGTGCCAGCAGCGACCCTTCACAGGGGTTCTATGGCTACACCTTC.

The J gene is TRBJ2-3, the V gene TRBV7-3; no definite D call. V lost 3 bases to trimming and J lost 6 bases, with 13 bases between them. Germline CDR1 is SGHTA and CDR2 is FQGTGA. The length of the CDR3 is 14 residues. Written as DNA, the CDR3 is TGTGCCAGCAGCTTGATGACAAATTCGGATACGCAGTATTTT. Translation gives CASSLMTNSDTQYF. Full variable domain (missing parts from reference TRBV7-3 and TRBJ2-3): GAGVSQTPSNKVTEKGKYVELRCDPISGHTALYWYRQSLGQGPEFLIYFQGTGAADDSGLPNDRFFAVRPEGSVSTLKIQRTERGDSAVYLCASSLMTNSDTQYFGPGTRLTVL.

This CDR3 is CASSPLGLAAGEQYF. CDR3 DNA sequence: TGTGCCAGCAGCCCGCTGGGGCTAGCGGCGGGAGAGCAGTACTTC. This rearrangement joins TRBV9 to TRBJ2-7, with 7 positions matching TRBD2. This CDR3 spans 15 amino acids. CDR1 SGDLS and CDR2 YYNGEE come from the germline V gene. V dropped 4 bases and J dropped 7; count of bases not matched to a gene: 14.